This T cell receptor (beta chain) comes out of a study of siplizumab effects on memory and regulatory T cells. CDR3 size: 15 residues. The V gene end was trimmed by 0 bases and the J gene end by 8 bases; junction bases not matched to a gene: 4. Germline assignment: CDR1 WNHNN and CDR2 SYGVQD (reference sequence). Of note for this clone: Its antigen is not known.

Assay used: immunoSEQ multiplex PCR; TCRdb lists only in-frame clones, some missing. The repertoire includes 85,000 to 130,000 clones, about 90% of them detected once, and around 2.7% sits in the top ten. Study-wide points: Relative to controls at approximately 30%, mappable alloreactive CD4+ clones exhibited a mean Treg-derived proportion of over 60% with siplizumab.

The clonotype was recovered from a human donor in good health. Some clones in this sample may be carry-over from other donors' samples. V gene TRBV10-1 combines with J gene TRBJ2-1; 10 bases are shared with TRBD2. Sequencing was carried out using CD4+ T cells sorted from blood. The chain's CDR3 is CASSESLAGVHEQFF. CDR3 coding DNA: TGCGCCAGCAGTGAGTCGCTAGCGGGAGTACATGAGCAGTTCTTC.